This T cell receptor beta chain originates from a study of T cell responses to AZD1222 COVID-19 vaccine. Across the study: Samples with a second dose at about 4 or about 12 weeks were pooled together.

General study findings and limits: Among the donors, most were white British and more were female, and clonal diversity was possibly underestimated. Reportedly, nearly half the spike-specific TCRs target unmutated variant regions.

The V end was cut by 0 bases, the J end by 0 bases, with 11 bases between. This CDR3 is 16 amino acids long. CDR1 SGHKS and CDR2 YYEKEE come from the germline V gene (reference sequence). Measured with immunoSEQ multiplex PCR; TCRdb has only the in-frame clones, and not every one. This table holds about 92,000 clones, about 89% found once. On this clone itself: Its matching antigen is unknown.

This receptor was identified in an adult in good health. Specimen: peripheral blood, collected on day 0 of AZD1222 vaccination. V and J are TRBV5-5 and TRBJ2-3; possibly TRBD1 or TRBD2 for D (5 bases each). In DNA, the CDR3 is TGTGCCAGCAGCTTGGGGGGGTTCGTAAGCACAGATACGCAGTATTTT. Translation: CASSLGGFVSTDTQYF.